This entry concerns a single TCR beta chain. Trimming removed 1 base from V and 2 bases from J, with 14 bases in between. CDR1 and CDR2 (germline): SGHTA, FQGNSA. The CDR3 has 17 residues. The data are from a study of blood T cell repertoires in COVID-19. For the study at large: Either two negative PCRs, clearance, or symptom resolution qualified Cohort 3 donors as recovered. The origin of the acute and convalescent COVID-19 samples was the United States, Italy and Spain. From T cells, B-cell-depleted T cells, or PBMCs came the material, which was cDNA or gDNA.

In the original analysis: Using reference gene primer amplification, nucleated cell counts were estimated. The table came from immunoSEQ multiplex PCR; TCRdb's copy has only in-frame clones and leaves some out. V and J calls and clone size come straight from that table; D and trimming were deduced from the DNA. The sample lists 250,000 to 300,000 clones; around 90% were seen once. This sequence joins TRBV7-2 and TRBJ2-2, with a possible D match to TRBD1 (6 bases). Sequencing used PBMCs or T cells enriched from blood (not recorded which). The origin of this receptor is a woman between 55 and 75 years old in a cohort exposed to, infected with or recovered from COVID-19 (not recorded which). CDR3 region: CASSLVGPGDNTGELFF. DNA for the CDR3: TGTGCCAGCAGCTTAGTAGGGCCAGGGGACAACACCGGGGAGCTGTTTTTT.